These 30 T cell receptor beta chains originate from one sample sequenced in a study of blood T cell repertoires in COVID-19. Measured with immunoSEQ multiplex PCR; TCRdb has only the in-frame clones, and not every one. The repertoire consists of roughly 230,000 clones, with just under 85% occurring once and the leading ten covering 4%. The material sequenced was peripheral blood. Source of these receptors: a man aged 45-65 years with acute or convalescent COVID-19.

The V gene is TRBV10-1, the J gene TRBJ2-1; TRBD2 aligns across 8 bases. This CDR3 is built from 17 residues. Losses at the gene ends were 1 base for V and 5 bases for J; bases not matched to a gene: 10. Germline V gene data show CDR1 as WNHNN and CDR2 as SYGVQD (reference sequence). CDR3 amino acids: CASSEFAWAGGHNEQFF. In DNA form, the CDR3 reads TGCGCCAGCAGTGAGTTCGCGTGGGCGGGAGGTCACAATGAGCAGTTCTTC.

This sequence joins TRBV7-9 and TRBJ2-7; D ambiguous. The germline V gene has CDR1 SEHNR and CDR2 FQNEAQ (reference sequence). CDR3 length equals 12 residues. Between the trimmed V and J ends, which lost 3 bases and 7 bases, there was a span of 10 bases. The CDR3 is CASSFFGREQYF. The CDR3 nucleotides read TGTGCCAGCAGCTTTTTCGGTAGAGAGCAGTACTTC.

The chain uses TRBV5-1 and TRBJ2-7; D perhaps matches TRBD1 (6 bases). The CDR3 is 15 amino acids. Germline V gives CDR1 SGHRS, CDR2 YFSETQ. V lost 2 bases and J 2 bases, leaving 14 bases between the germline ends. The CDR3 coding sequence is TGCGCCAGCAGCTTAACTCAGGGGAGCGCCTACGAGCAGTACTTC. Translated, it gives CASSLTQGSAYEQYF.

The genes are TRBV30 and TRBJ1-3, with D possibly being TRBD1 (6 bases). V lost 2 bases and J 0 bases, leaving 20 bases between the germline ends. CDR3 size: 18 residues. CDR1 and CDR2 (germline): GTSNPN, SVGIG (reference sequence). The CDR3: CAWSRSQDRRFSGNTIYF. The CDR3 nucleotides are TGTGCCTGGAGTAGGTCTCAGGACAGAAGGTTCTCTGGAAACACCATATATTTT.

This chain joins TRBV21-1 and TRBJ2-7; TRBD2, the table's D call, lacks a check against the DNA. TRBV21-1 is noted as a pseudogene. This CDR3 spans 13 amino acids. CDR3 protein: CASSRGTSGEQYF. For the CDR3, the DNA is TGTGCCAGCAGCAGAGGGACTAGCGGTGAGCAGTACTTC.

The V call is TRBV6-5, the J call TRBJ2-7, with 7 bases lining up with TRBD1. V was clipped by 7 bases and J by 0 bases; unmatched bases: 9. Germline lookup yields CDR1 MNHEY and CDR2 SVGAGI. The CDR3 consists of 15 residues. DNA for the CDR3: TGTGCCAGCAAAAGGGGACAGATAAGCTCCTACGAGCAGTACTTC. Amino acids: CASKRGQISSYEQYF.

V gene TRBV7-3 combines with J gene TRBJ2-7; 13 nucleotides line up with TRBD2. The junction had 3 bases not matched to a gene; V was cut back by 4 bases and J by 3 bases. The CDR3 totals 15 residues. CDR1 is SGHTA and CDR2 is FQGTGA in the germline V gene. This chain's CDR3 is CASSSRLAGGYEQYF. CDR3 coding DNA: TGTGCCAGCAGCTCCCGACTAGCGGGAGGCTACGAGCAGTACTTC.

The V call is TRBV20-1, the J call TRBJ1-1, with D possibly matching TRBD1 (5 bases). CDR1 and CDR2 from the germline V gene are DFQATT and SNEGSKA (reference sequence). This CDR3 is built from 11 residues. CDR3 sequence: CSSGQNTEAFF. As DNA, the CDR3 is TGCAGCAGTGGACAGAACACTGAAGCTTTCTTT.

The chain joins TRBV6-5 to TRBJ2-7; tentatively, D is TRBD1 (7 bases). The V and J ends lost 10 bases and 4 bases respectively, with 20 bases between them. Per germline, CDR1 MNHEY and CDR2 SVGAGI. The CDR3 has 14 residues. CDR3 sequence (DNA): TGTGCCATCCAAAGACAGGGAGGAACGTACGAGCAGTACTTC. This encodes CAIQRQGGTYEQYF.

This sequence joins TRBV9 and TRBJ2-7; tentatively, D is TRBD1 (6 bases). Germline V gene lookup returns CDR1 SGDLS and CDR2 YYNGEE. V gave up 3 bases and J gave up 2 bases, with 9 bases separating them. The CDR3 is 13 amino acids. The CDR3 bases are TGTGCCAGCAGCGATGGGGACACCTACGAGCAGTACTTC. Translation gives CASSDGDTYEQYF.

CDR3 loop: CASSKSRSKGGRTGELFF. The CDR3 nucleotides read TGTGCCAGCAGCAAATCTCGTTCAAAGGGGGGGCGCACCGGGGAGCTGTTTTTT. The chain joins TRBV21-1 to TRBJ2-2; the table's D gene call, TRBD2, was not cross checked with the DNA. TRBV21-1 is recorded as a pseudogene. This CDR3 contains 18 residues.

The chain is built from TRBV30 and TRBJ1-6; the match to TRBD1 covers 7 bases. In germline, CDR1 is GTSNPN, CDR2 SVGIG (reference sequence). CDR3 length: 13 residues. The ends lost 3 bases at V and 7 bases at J; junction bases unmatched: 3. The CDR3 sequence: CAWRGQWNSPLHF. The CDR3 DNA sequence: TGTGCCTGGAGGGGACAGTGGAATTCACCCCTCCACTTT.

The chain's CDR3 is CASSEEIGTAIATNEKLFF. DNA of the CDR3: TGTGCCAGCAGTGAAGAGATCGGGACAGCTATTGCAACTAATGAAAAACTGTTTTTT. The genes are TRBV6-1 and TRBJ1-4; 7 nucleotides agree with TRBD1. V was clipped by 1 base and J by 0 bases; unmatched bases: 11. Germline values: CDR1 MNHNS, CDR2 SASEGT. This CDR3 region has 19 residues.

This clone was observed once. The rearrangement joins TRBV5-1 to TRBJ1-2, with D possibly matching TRBD1 (6 bases). CDR3 length: 13 residues. V lost 4 bases, J lost 7 bases, and 14 bases lay in between. The germline V gene has CDR1 SGHRS and CDR2 YFSETQ. CDR3 loop: CASSPGQTSGYTF. The CDR3 bases are TGCGCCAGCAGCCCGGGACAAACCAGTGGCTACACCTTC.

V is TRBV15 and J is TRBJ1-2; D remains ambiguous. The CDR3 contains 13 residues. CDR1 and CDR2 (germline): LNHNV, YYDKDF (reference sequence). V was trimmed by 0 bases and J by 8 bases, leaving 10 bases between them. The CDR3 here is CATSRDRAGGYTF. The CDR3 region has the DNA TGTGCCACCAGCAGAGATCGGGCGGGAGGCTACACCTTC.

The gene calls are TRBV27 and TRBJ2-7, with 8 bases matching TRBD1. The ends lost 5 bases at V and 2 bases at J; junction bases unmatched: 8. Germline V gives CDR1 MNHEY, CDR2 SMNVEV (reference sequence). The CDR3 has 15 residues. The CDR3 region has the DNA TGTGCCAGCAGTAAGGGACAGGAGATACCCTACGAGCAGTACTTC. It yields the protein CASSKGQEIPYEQYF.

This clone has more than one count but fewer than ten. The V gene is TRBV15, the J gene TRBJ2-2, with TRBD1 as a possible D gene (6 bases). The CDR3 sequence is 18 residues long. Trimming left V 0 bases short and J 4 bases short, with 18 bases between. Germline CDR1 is LNHNV and CDR2 is YYDKDF (reference sequence). CDR3 loop: CATSREDRGRRVTGELFF. CDR3 coding DNA: TGTGCCACCAGCAGAGAGGACAGAGGCCGTCGTGTCACCGGGGAGCTGTTTTTT.

This clone has just one count. A read error may account for a junction end that differs from germline. V and J are TRBV7-7 and TRBJ2-5; 10 bases line up with TRBD2. The CDR3 runs to 16 residues. Germline V CDR1 and CDR2: SSHAT, FNYEAQ (reference sequence). The CDR3 DNA reads TGTGCTAGCAGCTTCGGGGCCCTAGCGGGGGAAGAGACCCAGTACTTC. Translating gives CASSFGALAGEETQYF.

The gene calls are TRBV3-1 (or the pseudogene TRBV3-2) and TRBJ1-6; no definite D call. Germline V CDR1 and CDR2: LGHDT, YNNKEL (reference sequence). V dropped 4 bases and J dropped 9 bases, with 16 bases sitting between them. The CDR3 runs to 15 residues. CDR3 protein: CASSPLVLGGSPLHF. The CDR3 DNA sequence: TGTGCCAGCAGCCCGTTAGTCCTAGGAGGTTCACCCCTCCACTTT.

The sample holds one count of this clone. V and J are TRBV13 and TRBJ2-3, with D tentatively TRBD1 (6 bases). The ends were cut back, 2 bases at V and 3 bases at J, with 18 bases in the middle. Per germline, CDR1 PRHDT and CDR2 FYEKMQ (reference sequence). This CDR3 is 17 amino acids long. The CDR3 nucleotides are TGTGCCAGCAGCTTAACGGCAGGGACAATAGGGACAGATACGCAGTATTTT. Its translation is CASSLTAGTIGTDTQYF.

J is TRBJ1-5 and V is TRBV3-1 (or the pseudogene TRBV3-2), with D possibly matching TRBD1 (5 bases). This CDR3 is 19 amino acids long. Germline V gene sequence: CDR1 LGHDT, CDR2 YNNKEL (reference sequence). Trimming removed 1 base at V and 1 base at J, with 20 bases between. The CDR3 sequence: CASSQGWPRRGGSNQPQHF. The CDR3, as DNA: TGTGCCAGCAGCCAAGGGTGGCCAAGGAGGGGAGGAAGCAATCAGCCCCAGCATTTT.

This clone has just one count. The chain combines TRBV19 with TRBJ1-4; 8 bases match TRBD1. Germline V gene lookup returns CDR1 LNHDA and CDR2 SQIVND (reference sequence). The CDR3 runs to 16 residues. After removal of 5 bases from V and 2 bases from J, the junction contained 7 bases not matched to a gene. DNA of the CDR3: TGTGCCAGTAGTCCCCGGACAGGGTACACTAATGAAAAACTGTTTTTT. Translating gives CASSPRTGYTNEKLFF.

The chain combines TRBV5-1 with TRBJ2-7, with 7 bases lining up with TRBD1. CDR3 length: 13 amino acids. Germline loops: CDR1 SGHRS, CDR2 YFSETQ. V was clipped by 6 bases and J by 0 bases; unmatched bases: 3. The CDR3 DNA is TGCGCCAGCACCCGGGACAGCTCCTACGAGCAGTACTTC. It is translated as CASTRDSSYEQYF.

This chain uses TRBV11-3 with TRBJ2-7; 14 nucleotides line up with TRBD2. Unmatched junction bases numbered 12, after V lost 5 bases and J lost 3 bases. Germline CDR1 is SGHNT and CDR2 is YENEEA. The CDR3 runs 18 residues. For the CDR3, the DNA is TGTGCCAGCAGCCCCTCCGGGACTAGCGGGAGAGTGGTCTACGAGCAGTACTTC. Its protein is CASSPSGTSGRVVYEQYF.

The rearrangement joins TRBV27 to TRBJ1-1; D is unclear. The CDR3 runs to 13 residues. V was pared by 6 bases and J by 1 base, with 9 bases between. CDR1 is MNHEY and CDR2 is SMNVEV in the germline V gene (reference sequence). The CDR3 region has the DNA TGTGCCAGCAGCATCAGTGAGAACACTGAAGCTTTCTTT. Amino acids: CASSISENTEAFF.

The rearrangement links TRBV30 to TRBJ1-1, with D tentatively TRBD1 (5 bases). Trimming took off 4 bases at V and 4 bases at J, with 16 bases between the two ends. Germline V gene sequence: CDR1 GTSNPN, CDR2 SVGIG (reference sequence). The CDR3 contains 14 residues. CDR3 bases: TGTGCCTGGAATATCCGGGGGTTAGGCACTGAAGCTTTCTTT. It yields the protein CAWNIRGLGTEAFF.

This rearrangement joins TRBV28 to TRBJ1-5; D gene ambiguous. Germline values: CDR1 MDHEN, CDR2 SYDVKM. The CDR3 loop spans 13 amino acids. Trimming stripped 7 bases from V and 4 bases from J, with 11 bases between. CDR3 in amino acids: CASTLRINQPQHF. CDR3 nucleotide sequence: TGTGCCAGCACCCTCAGAATAAATCAGCCCCAGCATTTT.

The V call is TRBV5-1, the J call TRBJ2-2; D is uncertain. Germline V gives CDR1 SGHRS, CDR2 YFSETQ. The CDR3 has 14 amino acids. The V end was cut by 0 bases, the J end by 4 bases, with 7 bases between. CDR3 region: CASSLASGTGELFF. The CDR3 nucleotides read TGCGCCAGCAGCTTGGCCTCAGGCACCGGGGAGCTGTTTTTT.

The rearrangement uses TRBV28 and TRBJ1-2, with 9 bases that match TRBD1. The junction had 14 bases not matched to a gene; V was cut back by 5 bases and J by 4 bases. The CDR3 is 17 residues long. CDR1 is MDHEN, CDR2 SYDVKM, per germline. CDR3 residues: CASSGAGQGPFFYGYTF. The DNA for the CDR3 is TGTGCCAGCAGTGGGGCGGGACAGGGCCCCTTTTTCTATGGCTACACCTTC.

The chain employs TRBV5-1 and TRBJ2-1; TRBD1 matches 9 bases. This CDR3 comprises 15 residues. Trimming at V came to 2 bases and at J to 7 bases, leaving 7 bases not matched to a gene. Germline CDR1 and CDR2: SGHRS and YFSETQ. The CDR3 sequence: CASSFYRGPENEQFF. The CDR3 DNA follows: TGCGCCAGCAGCTTTTACAGGGGGCCCGAGAATGAGCAGTTCTTC.